Each of the 21 T cell receptor beta chains below was sequenced from the same sample in a study of CD8 T cells in ankylosing spondylitis. TCRdb ran MiXCR on the 5' RACE reads and lists one entry per CDR3 protein. The sample holds 300,000 to 350,000 distinct CDR3 sequences, less than 25% seen once. Source material: blood, either unsorted or a sorted T cell fraction (not recorded which). The receptors were gathered from a female donor with ankylosing spondylitis or in good health (not recorded which).

The CDR3 DNA sequence: TGTGCCAGCAGTCGGACCACACCAGTAACCTACAATGAGCAGTTCTTC. Translated, it gives CASSRTTPVTYNEQFF. The chain has TRBV28 and TRBJ2-1; unclear D gene. Germline V CDR1 and CDR2: MDHEN, SYDVKM. V lost 5 bases and J lost 2, with 16 bases in between. The CDR3 covers 16 residues. The whole variable domain, filled in from reference TRBV28 and TRBJ2-1, reads DVKVTQSSRYLVKRTGEKVFLECVQDMDHENMFWYRQDPGLGLRLIYFSYDVKMKEKGDIPEGYSVSREKKERFSLILESASTNQTSMYLCASSRTTPVTYNEQFFGPGTRLTVL.

The chain links TRBV7-2 to TRBJ2-1; D is unresolved. The ends were cut back, 2 bases at V and 8 bases at J, with 16 bases in the middle. This CDR3 contains 15 residues. Germline CDR1 and CDR2: SGHTA and FQGNSA. DNA for the CDR3: TGTGCCAGCAGCTTATTACTACACAGTAGAGATGAGCAGTTCTTC. Protein sequence: CASSLLLHSRDEQFF.

This sequence joins TRBV4-1 and TRBJ2-1; the D call may be TRBD1 or TRBD2 (5 bases each). The CDR3 contains 17 residues. Trimming stripped 2 bases from V and 2 bases from J, with 16 bases between. Germline V gives CDR1 MGHRA, CDR2 YSYEKL. CDR3 sequence reads: CASSQRKGRRTYNEQFF. The CDR3 nucleotides are TGCGCCAGCAGCCAACGTAAGGGGAGACGGACCTACAATGAGCAGTTCTTC.

This clonotype has only a few counts. The rearrangement joins TRBV10-3 to TRBJ2-7, with 7 bases that match TRBD2. The germline CDR1 and CDR2 sequences are ENHRY and SYGVKD. This CDR3 has 14 amino acids. J was trimmed by 2 bases and V by 3 bases; bases with no gene match: 4. This CDR3 is CAISEPGLTYEQYF. CDR3 coding DNA: TGTGCCATCAGTGAACCGGGACTAACCTACGAGCAGTACTTC.

V and J are TRBV5-4 and TRBJ2-1, with D unresolved. CDR3 length: 12 residues. V lost 3 bases to trimming and J lost 8 bases, with 9 bases between them. Looked up from germline, CDR1 is SGHNT and CDR2 is YYREEE (reference sequence). This CDR3 is CASSSSRYEQFF. CDR3 bases: TGTGCCAGCAGCTCCTCTCGATATGAGCAGTTCTTC.

This clonotype showed up just a few times. The V call is TRBV10-3, the J call TRBJ1-3; maybe TRBD1 (6 bases). This CDR3 is built from 14 residues. Trimming stripped 8 bases from V and 4 bases from J, with 15 bases between. Per the germline V gene, CDR1 is ENHRY and CDR2 is SYGVKD. The CDR3 sequence: CAIGKQGSGNTIYF. The CDR3 nucleotides read TGTGCCATCGGGAAACAGGGATCGGGAAACACCATATATTTT.

This clonotype was counted ten times or more. This rearrangement joins TRBV19 to TRBJ2-7; 8 nucleotides line up with TRBD2. The CDR3 has 13 residues. Trimming took 5 bases from V and 6 from J; bases not matched to a gene: 6. CDR1 is LNHDA, CDR2 SQIVND, per germline (reference sequence). This chain's CDR3 is CASSQSGRGEQYF. The CDR3 region has the DNA TGTGCCAGTAGTCAAAGCGGGAGAGGCGAGCAGTACTTC.

In its sample, this clonotype was seen a few times. V is TRBV20-1 and J is TRBJ1-2, with a weak D call TRBD1 (6 bases). The CDR3 length is 13 residues. Germline values: CDR1 DFQATT, CDR2 SNEGSKA (reference sequence). Deletions cut 6 bases from V and 8 bases from J, with 19 bases between. The CDR3 sequence: CSAPPTGQRGYTF. The DNA for the CDR3 is TGCAGTGCCCCGCCCACAGGGCAAAGAGGCTACACCTTC.

The J gene is TRBJ2-3, the V gene TRBV9; D is ambiguous. The CDR3 length is 13 residues. The V gene lost 2 bases and the J gene lost 8 bases, with 12 bases spanning the gap. Germline assignment: CDR1 SGDLS and CDR2 YYNGEE. The CDR3 coding sequence is TGTGCCAGCAGCGTGGAGCGTTGGGGTACGCAGTATTTT. Translation gives CASSVERWGTQYF. The full variable domain, in which reference TRBV9 and TRBJ2-3 provide the parts outside the CDR3, is DSGVTQTPKHLITATGQRVTLRCSPRSGDLSVYWYQQSLDQGLQFLIQYYNGEERAKGNILERFSAQQFPDLHSELNLSSLELGDSALYFCASSVERWGTQYFGPGTRLTVL.

In this sample, this clonotype turned up a few times. The V call is TRBV4-3, the J call TRBJ2-1; D not resolved. From germline, CDR1 is LGHNA and CDR2 YSLEER. The CDR3 runs 13 residues. V was trimmed by 3 bases and J by 4 bases, leaving 7 bases between them. CDR3 sequence: CASSQSSYNEQFF. The CDR3, as DNA: TGCGCCAGCAGCCAGTCTAGTTACAATGAGCAGTTCTTC.

The genes are TRBV4-2 and TRBJ2-2, with D uncertain. From germline, CDR1 is LGHNA and CDR2 YNFKEQ. V was shortened by 0 bases and J by 4 bases, with 9 bases between the two germline ends. This CDR3 contains 15 residues. The CDR3 is CASSQEGFPTGELFF. The CDR3 nucleotides read TGTGCCAGCAGCCAAGAGGGGTTCCCCACCGGGGAGCTGTTTTTT.

J is TRBJ1-1 and V is TRBV14; D is unclear. There are 16 residues in the CDR3. V shed 4 bases and J shed 10 bases, with 25 bases lying between them. Germline V gene sequence: CDR1 SGHDN, CDR2 FVKESK. CDR3 nucleotide sequence: TGTGCCAGCAGCCTGATATTAGGACCCCCAAATCATGGAGCTTTCTTT. Encoded protein: CASSLILGPPNHGAFF.

The rearrangement uses TRBV4-3 and TRBJ2-7; 10 bases align to TRBD1. V was pared by 3 bases and J by 5 bases, with 7 bases of the junction left unmatched. Germline V gene data show CDR1 as LGHNA and CDR2 as YSLEER. This CDR3 contains 15 residues. CDR3 nucleotides: TGCGCCAGCAGCCAGGAAGACAGGGGGCTCGACGAGCAGTACTTC. Its translation: CASSQEDRGLDEQYF.

This chain joins TRBV5-8 and TRBJ1-5; 9 bases are a match to TRBD1. The germline gives CDR1 SGHTS, CDR2 YDEGEE. Germline trimming cut 5 bases from V and 7 bases from J; bases unmatched to any gene: 10. The length of the CDR3 is 15 residues. For the CDR3, the DNA is TGTGCCAGCAGTTATTCCGGGACAGGGAGGCAGCCCCAGCATTTT. Residues: CASSYSGTGRQPQHF. The full variable domain, in which reference TRBV5-8 and TRBJ1-5 provide the parts outside the CDR3, is EAGVTQSPTHLIKTRGQQATLRCSPISGHTSVYWYQQALGLGLQFLLWYDEGEERNRGNFPPRFSGRQFPNYSSELNVNALELEDSALYLCASSYSGTGRQPQHFGDGTRLSIL.

The rearrangement links TRBV20-1 to TRBJ2-7, with D perhaps TRBD2 (5 bases). CDR3 size: 12 residues. V lost 4 bases to trimming and J lost 1 base, with 8 bases between them. Germline CDR1 DFQATT, CDR2 SNEGSKA (reference sequence). CDR3 residues: CSAKRASYEQYF. Written as DNA, the CDR3 is TGCAGTGCTAAGAGGGCATCCTACGAGCAGTACTTC.

The chain couples TRBV3-1 to TRBJ2-7; D gene ambiguous. Germline lookup yields CDR1 LGHDT and CDR2 YNNKEL (reference sequence). CDR3 length equals 13 residues. V shed 0 bases and J shed 7 bases, with 10 bases lying between them. The CDR3 region is CASSQDPGREQYF. CDR3 nucleotides: TGTGCCAGCAGCCAAGACCCCGGAAGGGAGCAGTACTTC.

This chain connects TRBV6-6 to TRBJ2-7, with D perhaps being TRBD1 or TRBD2 (5 bases each). The ends were cut back, 8 bases at V and 3 bases at J, with 14 bases in the middle. The CDR3 has 13 residues. Germline CDR1 reads MNHNY; CDR2 reads SVGAGI (reference sequence). CDR3 protein: CASGDPVNYEQYF. In DNA form, the CDR3 reads TGTGCCAGCGGGGACCCGGTCAACTACGAGCAGTACTTC.

The rearrangement uses TRBV20-1 and TRBJ2-5; D gene uncertain. Trimming cost V 7 bases and J 1 base, with 10 bases left between them. Looked up from germline, CDR1 is DFQATT and CDR2 is SNEGSKA (reference sequence). The CDR3 loop spans 12 amino acids. In nucleotides, the CDR3 is TGCAGTGTTGGCAGGTTCCAAGAGACCCAGTACTTC. Its protein product is CSVGRFQETQYF.

V and J are TRBV28 and TRBJ2-5, with TRBD2 matching 8 bases. V dropped 6 bases and J dropped 1; count of bases not matched to a gene: 4. Germline CDR1 and CDR2: MDHEN and SYDVKM. The CDR3 sequence is 14 residues long. This CDR3 reads CASSRLAGQETQYF. The CDR3 DNA reads as TGTGCCAGCAGCCGTCTAGCGGGCCAAGAGACCCAGTACTTC. The full variable domain, with the rest looked up from reference TRBV28 and TRBJ2-5, is DVKVTQSSRYLVKRTGEKVFLECVQDMDHENMFWYRQDPGLGLRLIYFSYDVKMKEKGDIPEGYSVSREKKERFSLILESASTNQTSMYLCASSRLAGQETQYFGPGTRLLVL.

The J gene is TRBJ2-7, the V gene TRBV27, with D tentatively TRBD1 (5 bases). CDR3 length equals 14 residues. V was cut by 6 bases and J by 4 bases, with 16 bases left in between. Germline V gene sequence: CDR1 MNHEY, CDR2 SMNVEV (reference sequence). The CDR3 nucleotides are TGTGCCAGCAGGCAGGGTCCCTCTTTTTACGAGCAGTACTTC. This encodes CASRQGPSFYEQYF.

The V and J genes are TRBV7-2 and TRBJ2-6; D gene unclear. The length of the CDR3 is 17 residues. Trimming cost V 5 bases and J 0 bases, with 14 bases left between them. Germline V gives CDR1 SGHTA, CDR2 FQGNSA. DNA of the CDR3: TGTGCCAGCAGCCCGATGGCGGTATCCTCTGGGGCCAACGTCCTGACTTTC. Protein product: CASSPMAVSSGANVLTF.